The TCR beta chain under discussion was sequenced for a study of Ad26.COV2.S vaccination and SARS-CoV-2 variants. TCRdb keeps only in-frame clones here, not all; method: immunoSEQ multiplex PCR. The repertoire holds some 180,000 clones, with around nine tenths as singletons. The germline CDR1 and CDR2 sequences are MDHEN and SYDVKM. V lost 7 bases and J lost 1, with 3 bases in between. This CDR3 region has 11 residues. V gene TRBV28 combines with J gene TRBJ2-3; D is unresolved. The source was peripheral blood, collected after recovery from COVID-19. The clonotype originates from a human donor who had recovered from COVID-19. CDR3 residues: CASKGTDTQYF. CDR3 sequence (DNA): TGTGCCAGCAAGGGCACAGATACGCAGTATTTT.